This T cell receptor (beta chain) was profiled in a study of cytomegalovirus exposure and HLA in healthy donors. General study findings and limits: TCR beta sequences reportedly predicted the HLA-A and HLA-B alleles of most subjects accurately.

This clone was picked up a small number of times. Its antigen is unidentified. Compared with germline, one end of the junction differs, possibly owing to a read error. The PCR ran on 60 Vbeta and 13 Jbeta primers. Assay: immunoSEQ multiplex PCR; the TCRdb copy retains only in-frame clones and omits some. Found here are 110,000 to 150,000 clones, approximately 84% of them singletons; the top ten hold roughly 1.9%. Donors counted as nominally healthy when sampled, yet unrecorded immune exposures were likely. The sequencing input was PBMCs. This receptor was obtained from a woman aged 40 to 50 in good health and CMV-seronegative.

The CDR3 here is CASSLATGHWDF. The CDR3 DNA follows: TGTGCCAGCAGCTTGGCCACAGGCCATTGGGACTTC. This chain connects TRBV5-5 to TRBJ2-7, with D perhaps TRBD1 (5 bases). Germline CDR1 reads SGHKS; CDR2 reads YYEKEE (reference sequence). The CDR3 is 12 amino acids.